This T cell receptor (beta chain) was retrieved from a study of cytomegalovirus exposure and HLA in healthy donors. Notes on the study in general: A further, later analysis showed that HLA-associated TCR beta chains (compared with equally common others) were more clonally expanded.

Concerning this clone: Its specificity is not known.

The CDR3 consists of 15 residues. Germline-derived CDR1 and CDR2 are SNHLY and FYNNEI. PCR involved 60 Vbeta and 13 Jbeta primers. TCRdb's table, derived via immunoSEQ multiplex PCR, lists solely in-frame clones and lacks some. Of around 100,000 clones listed, about 68% are singletons. Sequencing was done on a sample of PBMCs. This TCR came from a woman in her thirties or forties in good health and CMV-seropositive. The chain links TRBV2 to TRBJ2-5, with 7 bases matching TRBD1. The DNA matches TRBJ2-7 better at its end, which makes the J call doubtful. The CDR3 DNA is TGTGCCAGCAAAGACCCGGGACAGCCTACCTACGAGCAGTACTTC. This encodes CASKDPGQPTYEQYF.